Below, one T cell receptor (beta chain) is given with its context. What it binds is not known. Germline V lookup: CDR1 SQVTM, CDR2 ANQGSEA. J gave up 3 bases and V 1 base, and 5 bases lay outside the gene matches. The CDR3 runs 15 residues. The entry originates in a study of CD8+ T cells in alopecia areata. Overall study findings and caveats: Significant decreases in scalp clonality and expanded CD8+ clones followed tofacitinib treatment. Baseline CD8+ expansion's link to response remains uncertain, as there was one nonresponder. Whereas mice showed it more clearly, TCR sharing across patients was murkier, possibly because of HLA.

Treatment of the sample: oral pan-JAK inhibitor, 5-10 mg twice daily. Sequencing used cDNA as its template, made by extracting RNA and reverse transcribing it. Assay: immunoSEQ multiplex PCR; the TCRdb copy retains only in-frame clones and omits some. The sample includes roughly 200,000 clones, approximately 55% of them seen just once. The rearrangement joins TRBV29-1 to TRBJ1-3, with 8 bases fitting TRBD1. This specimen consisted of CD8+ T cells sorted from blood, obtained at week 24, from a patient treated with tofacitinib. This TCR was recovered from a human donor with alopecia areata. The CDR3: CSVEGQGASGNTIYF. In DNA form, the CDR3 reads TGCAGCGTTGAAGGCCAGGGGGCTAGTGGAAACACCATATATTTT.